This T cell receptor beta chain originates from a study of CD8 T cells in Susac syndrome. Looking at the study overall: Among sequenced Susac syndrome patients, 5 or 6 had active disease and about 8 were in remission. Patients with Susac syndrome were therapy-naive, on corticosteroids, or on intravenous immunoglobulin alone at the time that blood was drawn.

Whole-study findings and limits: The study's TCR sequencing and HLA analysis covered a relatively small number of individuals, and the study acknowledged this.

While CD8+ and CD4+ T cells were isolated negatively, TEMRA cells were enriched by FACS. Reverse transcription used roughly 0.45 to 1 ug RNA and random hexamers. TCRdb re-analysed the immunoSEQ multiplex PCR reads in MiXCR, keeping a single row per CDR3 protein. Here the sample spans about 180,000 distinct CDR3 sequences, roughly 94% being singletons. V gave up 2 bases and J gave up 5 bases, with 5 bases separating them. The CDR3 consists of 12 residues. CDR1 and CDR2 from the germline V gene are SGHNT and YYREEE (reference sequence). On this clonotype: Its specificity is not known.

Sequences were obtained from CD4+ T cells from PBMCs. J is TRBJ2-1 and V is TRBV5-4, with no clear D. The source of this sequence is a human donor with Susac syndrome. CDR3 amino acids: CASSLRDNEQFF. The CDR3 DNA reads as TGTGCCAGCAGCTTAAGGGACAATGAGCAGTTCTTC.